This passage covers 19 T cell receptor beta chains from one sample sequenced in a study of blood T cell repertoires in COVID-19. TCRdb's table, derived via immunoSEQ multiplex PCR, lists solely in-frame clones and lacks some. The sample includes roughly 210,000 clones, roughly 84% of them seen just once. Specimen: peripheral blood. Receptors were obtained from an elderly woman with COVID-19, enrolled during active disease.

This clone was seen a handful of times. The J gene is TRBJ1-6, the V gene TRBV3-1 (or the pseudogene TRBV3-2), with D unresolved. Trimming cost V 6 bases and J 2 bases, with 8 bases left between them. The length of the CDR3 is 14 residues. Germline V CDR1 and CDR2: LGHDT, YNNKEL (reference sequence). Here the CDR3 DNA reads TGTGCCAGCAGTTTAGTTCCCTATAATTCACCCCTCCACTTT. The encoded protein is CASSLVPYNSPLHF.

On this clone: Other DNA sequences within the sample encode an identical CDR3. This chain links TRBV5-1 with TRBJ2-3; the D gene is possibly TRBD2 (6 bases). This CDR3 has 14 amino acids. Per germline, CDR1 SGHRS and CDR2 YFSETQ. V was cut by 0 bases and J by 1 base, with 6 bases left in between. CDR3 amino acids: CASSLGGGTDTQYF. In DNA form, the CDR3 reads TGCGCCAGCAGCTTGGGCGGGGGCACAGATACGCAGTATTTT.

V usage is TRBV5-6 and J usage is TRBJ2-1; tentative D call: TRBD2 (7 bases). This CDR3 has 15 residues. The germline gives CDR1 SGHDT, CDR2 YYEEEE. V lost 0 bases and J 5 bases, leaving 12 bases between the germline ends. CDR3 sequence (DNA): TGTGCCAGCAGCTTGGTAGGGGGGGCCCACAATGAGCAGTTCTTC. This encodes CASSLVGGAHNEQFF.

The chain couples TRBV5-4 to TRBJ2-7; the D gene is possibly TRBD2 (6 bases). Germline CDR1 is SGHNT and CDR2 is YYREEE (reference sequence). The CDR3 is made up of 15 amino acids. Between the trimmed V and J ends, which lost 1 base and 3 bases, there was a span of 14 bases. The CDR3 DNA reads as TGTGCCAGCAGCTTGAGTTCGCGGGGTAACTACGAGCAGTACTTC. Its translation: CASSLSSRGNYEQYF. The full variable domain, with the rest looked up from reference TRBV5-4 and TRBJ2-7, is ETGVTQSPTHLIKTRGQQVTLRCSSQSGHNTVSWYQQALGQGPQFIFQYYREEENGRGNFPPRFSGLQFPNYSSELNVNALELDDSALYLCASSLSSRGNYEQYFGPGTRLTVT.

This clone is a singleton in its sample. This chain uses TRBV15 with TRBJ1-2; D is unresolved. V lost 3 bases to trimming and J lost 5 bases, with 10 bases between them. The CDR3 sequence is 13 residues long. Germline-derived CDR1 and CDR2 are LNHNV and YYDKDF (reference sequence). This CDR3 is CATSSYTGYGYTF. In DNA, the CDR3 is TGTGCCACCAGCAGTTACACGGGGTATGGCTACACCTTC.

The chain recombines TRBV20-1 with TRBJ1-2; 7 bases are shared with TRBD1. Losses at the gene ends were 6 bases for V and 10 bases for J; bases not matched to a gene: 8. The CDR3 loop spans 11 amino acids. CDR1 DFQATT and CDR2 SNEGSKA come from the germline V gene (reference sequence). This chain's CDR3 is CSAWDSPVYTF. DNA of the CDR3: TGCAGTGCCTGGGACAGCCCCGTCTACACCTTC.

The chain links TRBV3-1 (or the pseudogene TRBV3-2) to TRBJ1-2; a weak D match, TRBD1 (5 bases). Germline assignment: CDR1 LGHDT and CDR2 YNNKEL (reference sequence). V was cut by 4 bases and J by 6 bases, with 12 bases left in between. The CDR3 sequence is 13 residues long. CDR3 sequence reads: CASSPRQGHGYTF. In DNA form, the CDR3 reads TGTGCCAGCAGCCCCCGCCAGGGCCATGGCTACACCTTC.

The chain combines TRBV10-3 with TRBJ2-1; D not resolved. Germline V gene sequence: CDR1 ENHRY, CDR2 SYGVKD. The V end was cut by 3 bases, the J end by 9 bases, with 24 bases between. The CDR3 loop spans 17 amino acids. The DNA for the CDR3 is TGTGCCATCAGTGACCATGGGCGTGGTTCTACGAGTGGTGAGCAGTTCTTC. Its protein product is CAISDHGRGSTSGEQFF.

This clone is classed as medium-sized. The chain is built from TRBV5-6 and TRBJ1-1, with D possibly matching TRBD1 (5 bases). The CDR3 covers 17 residues. The germline V gene has CDR1 SGHDT and CDR2 YYEEEE. Between the trimmed V and J ends, which lost 3 bases and 3 bases, there was a span of 21 bases. The CDR3 nucleotides read TGTGCCAGCAGCTCGCTAGCAGGGAGCGGGGTGTACACTGAAGCTTTCTTT. Its translation is CASSSLAGSGVYTEAFF.

This chain links TRBV5-1 with TRBJ1-1; 7 bases fit TRBD1. This CDR3 spans 17 amino acids. The V and J ends lost 0 bases and 0 bases, in that order; junction bases with no gene match: 8. In germline, CDR1 is SGHRS, CDR2 YFSETQ. CDR3 sequence: CASSLVGTGAMNTEAFF. In nucleotides, the CDR3 is TGCGCCAGCAGCTTGGTGGGTACAGGGGCCATGAACACTGAAGCTTTCTTT. The full variable domain, with the rest looked up from reference TRBV5-1 and TRBJ1-1, is KAGVTQTPRYLIKTRGQQVTLSCSPISGHRSVSWYQQTPGQGLQFLFEYFSETQRNKGNFPGRFSGRQFSNSRSEMNVSTLELGDSALYLCASSLVGTGAMNTEAFFGQGTRLTVV.

V is TRBV12-5 and J is TRBJ1-1, with unresolved D. Germline V CDR1 and CDR2: LGHNT, FRNRAP. Trimming took off 3 bases at V and 1 base at J, with 12 bases between the two ends. This CDR3 is 15 amino acids long. CDR3 coding DNA: TGTGCTAGTGGTTTCTTCGAGGGCACGAACACTGAAGCTTTCTTT. Translated, it gives CASGFFEGTNTEAFF.

In its sample, this clone was seen a few times. V usage is TRBV2 and J usage is TRBJ1-2; TRBD1 matches 8 bases. Germline lookup yields CDR1 SNHLY and CDR2 FYNNEI. V lost 8 bases and J lost 6; bases outside the gene matches: 11. This CDR3 has 14 amino acids. This chain's CDR3 is CASSGQGTLDGYTF. The CDR3 nucleotides are TGTGCCAGCTCCGGACAGGGAACTTTAGATGGCTACACCTTC.

The CDR3 is CATSRSDKSTGRETQYF. In DNA form, the CDR3 reads TGTGCCACCAGCAGATCGGACAAAAGCACAGGGAGAGAGACCCAGTACTTC. The rearrangement joins TRBV15 to TRBJ2-5, with D possibly matching TRBD1 (6 bases). The V gene lost 2 bases and the J gene lost 4 bases, with 20 bases spanning the gap. The CDR3 runs 17 residues. Germline V CDR1 and CDR2: LNHNV, YYDKDF (reference sequence).

The chain employs TRBV4-1 and TRBJ1-5; D gene ambiguous. The germline gives CDR1 MGHRA, CDR2 YSYEKL. V lost 4 bases, J lost 4 bases, and 8 bases lay in between. The CDR3 spans 13 residues. The DNA for the CDR3 is TGCGCCAGCAGCCGGGCGGGGAATCAGCCCCAGCATTTT. As protein: CASSRAGNQPQHF.

The rearrangement joins TRBV5-4 to TRBJ2-5; tentative D call: TRBD1 (5 bases). Trimming left V 2 bases short and J 5 bases short, with 13 bases between. The CDR3 is 14 residues long. Germline CDR1 reads SGHNT; CDR2 reads YYREEE (reference sequence). As DNA, the CDR3 is TGTGCCAGCAGCTTAAGACAGATTCGGGAGACCCAGTACTTC. Protein sequence: CASSLRQIRETQYF.

The V and J genes are TRBV27 and TRBJ2-7, with 11 bases matching TRBD1. V was pared by 0 bases and J by 3 bases, with 7 bases of the junction left unmatched. The length of the CDR3 is 17 residues. The germline V gene encodes CDR1 MNHEY and CDR2 SMNVEV (reference sequence). The CDR3 sequence is CASSLSMGTGGYYEQYV. DNA for the CDR3: TGTGCCAGCAGTTTATCAATGGGGACAGGGGGTTACTACGAGCAGTACGTC.

This clone has just one count. The chain carries TRBV28 and TRBJ1-2; D not certain. The germline CDR1 and CDR2 sequences are MDHEN and SYDVKM. The CDR3 loop spans 14 amino acids. V lost 1 base and J lost 2, with 8 bases in between. In DNA form, the CDR3 reads TGTGCCAGCAGTTTATATACCAGGAACTATGGCTACACCTTC. This encodes CASSLYTRNYGYTF.

V and J are TRBV30 and TRBJ2-3; TRBD2 matches 8 bases. V shed 0 bases and J 1 base; nucleotides not matched to a gene: 6. This CDR3 has 16 amino acids. Germline V CDR1 and CDR2: GTSNPN, SVGIG (reference sequence). The DNA of the CDR3 is TGTGCCTGGAGTGTAGCCAAAGCGGGGGGCACAGATACGCAGTATTTT. Protein sequence: CAWSVAKAGGTDTQYF.

This chain links TRBV30 with TRBJ2-7; unclear D gene. Germline CDR1 and CDR2: GTSNPN and SVGIG (reference sequence). The CDR3 totals 13 residues. Trimming pared 1 base from V and 2 bases from J, leaving 9 bases between. CDR3 sequence (DNA): TGTGCCTGGAGTGAAAACACGCCCTACGAGCAGTACTTC. This translates into CAWSENTPYEQYF.